One sample yielded the 9 T cell receptor beta chains listed below, sequenced in a study of T cell responses to AZD1222 COVID-19 vaccine. Clones were read by immunoSEQ multiplex PCR, and TCRdb kept only the in-frame ones, dropping some. The sample yields about 150,000 clones, roughly 90% seen once. Material: peripheral blood, obtained 28 days after the second AZD1222 dose. Receptors originate from an adult who received the AZD1222 COVID-19 vaccine.

CDR3 DNA sequence: TGTGCCAGCAGCCCGCCAAAACTAGCGGGAGGGCCCTCCTACGAGCAGTACTTC. The encoded protein is CASSPPKLAGGPSYEQYF. The J gene is TRBJ2-7, the V gene TRBV7-6; TRBD2 agrees at 13 bases. The junction had 10 bases not matched to a gene; V was cut back by 5 bases and J by 0 bases. CDR3 length: 18 amino acids. Per germline, CDR1 SGHVS and CDR2 FNYEAQ.

The CDR3 DNA is TGTGCCAGCAGTGAGTCCCCTGGCTCCTACAATGAGCAGTTCTTC. As protein: CASSESPGSYNEQFF. V and J are TRBV6-1 and TRBJ2-1; the D is unclear. The V and J ends lost 3 bases and 0 bases respectively, with 9 bases between them. Germline CDR1 reads MNHNS; CDR2 reads SASEGT. The length of the CDR3 is 15 residues.

The rearrangement uses TRBV18 and TRBJ2-7, with TRBD1 identical over 8 bases. The CDR3 is made up of 14 amino acids. Trimming removed 9 bases from V and 0 bases from J; junction bases left unmatched: 7. Germline-derived CDR1 and CDR2 are KGHSH and LQKENI. The DNA for the CDR3 is TGTGCCAGTTCAACACAGGGGGGCTCCTACGAGCAGTACTTC. This gives the protein CASSTQGGSYEQYF.

V and J are TRBV5-1 and TRBJ2-7, with TRBD2 identical over 8 bases. The germline CDR1 and CDR2 sequences are SGHRS and YFSETQ. The CDR3 covers 14 residues. Losses at the gene ends were 3 bases for V and 4 bases for J; bases not matched to a gene: 6. CDR3 protein: CASSSEREWYEQYF. CDR3 in DNA: TGCGCCAGCAGCTCCGAGCGGGAGTGGTACGAGCAGTACTTC.

V gene TRBV28 combines with J gene TRBJ1-2; D gene ambiguous. This CDR3 has 12 amino acids. V was pared by 7 bases and J by 4 bases, with 10 bases between. Per germline, CDR1 MDHEN and CDR2 SYDVKM. CDR3 in amino acids: CASTTAPYGYTF. CDR3 coding DNA: TGTGCCAGCACTACAGCCCCCTATGGCTACACCTTC.

As DNA, the CDR3 is TGTGCCAGCAGTGACTCGCGGACCGGGGAGCTGTTTTTT. Translation gives CASSDSRTGELFF. The genes are TRBV6-4 and TRBJ2-2; D not certain. Germline loops: CDR1 MRHNA, CDR2 SNTAGT. The CDR3 runs 13 residues. Trimming took off 0 bases at V and 5 bases at J, with 4 bases between the two ends.

V usage is TRBV5-4 and J usage is TRBJ1-6; D is uncertain. With 6 bases removed from V and 7 bases from J, the gap between germline ends came to 20 bases. Germline assignment: CDR1 SGHNT and CDR2 YYREEE (reference sequence). The CDR3 totals 16 residues. CDR3 in amino acids: CASKLREGNVNSPLHF. CDR3 nucleotide sequence: TGTGCCAGCAAACTGCGAGAAGGGAATGTAAATTCACCCCTCCACTTT.

This clone was observed many times. The DNA for the CDR3 is TGCGCCAGCGGCGGGGAAGGAGTTGGAGATGAGCAGTTCTTC. Its protein product is CASGGEGVGDEQFF. The chain employs TRBV4-1 and TRBJ2-1; possible D gene TRBD2, 6 bases. V was pared by 8 bases and J by 8 bases, with 19 bases between. The CDR3 contains 14 residues. CDR1 MGHRA and CDR2 YSYEKL come from the germline V gene.

The J gene is TRBJ2-7, the V gene TRBV5-5, with D uncertain. The CDR3 extends over 13 amino acids. Germline V gives CDR1 SGHKS, CDR2 YYEKEE (reference sequence). The V gene lost 1 base and the J gene lost 2 bases, with 7 bases spanning the gap. This CDR3 reads CASSLPGAYEQYF. The CDR3 DNA sequence: TGTGCCAGCAGCTTGCCAGGCGCCTACGAGCAGTACTTC.